One sample yielded the 23 T cell receptor beta chains listed below, sequenced in a study of blood T cell repertoires in COVID-19. Data came from immunoSEQ multiplex PCR; TCRdb stores just in-frame clones and leaves some out. The data show around 37,000 clones, roughly 90% seen once. Source material: peripheral blood. The receptor source for this set is a human donor in a cohort sampled during active COVID-19.

The chain carries TRBV5-5 and TRBJ1-4; 7 nucleotides align to TRBD1. Trimming removed 0 bases from V and 2 bases from J; junction bases left unmatched: 7. This CDR3 is 17 amino acids long. Per the germline V gene, CDR1 is SGHKS and CDR2 is YYEKEE (reference sequence). The CDR3 DNA reads as TGTGCCAGCAGCTTGGTAGGGGGCACGACCACTAATGAAAAACTGTTTTTT. It is translated as CASSLVGGTTTNEKLFF.

This chain connects TRBV19 to TRBJ1-1; D call uncertain. Germline V CDR1 and CDR2: LNHDA, SQIVND (reference sequence). V was cut by 5 bases and J by 1 base, with 8 bases left in between. The CDR3 extends over 13 amino acids. CDR3 sequence (DNA): TGTGCCAGTAGTTTCGTCGGGAACACTGAAGCTTTCTTT. It codes for CASSFVGNTEAFF.

The CDR3 spells CASSLVGGGYTF. As DNA, the CDR3 is TGTGCCAGCAGTTTAGTCGGCGGTGGCTACACCTTC. The rearrangement links TRBV12-3 or TRBV12-4 to TRBJ1-2; D gene unclear. CDR3 length: 12 amino acids. V dropped 1 base and J dropped 7 bases, with 7 bases sitting between them.

This chain uses TRBV5-1 with TRBJ1-2, with 8 bases lining up with TRBD1. There are 13 residues in the CDR3. Trimming removed 2 bases from V and 8 bases from J; junction bases left unmatched: 5. CDR1 is SGHRS, CDR2 YFSETQ, per germline. The CDR3, as DNA: TGCGCCAGCAGCTTTACAGGGGGTGAGGGCTACACCTTC. Its protein is CASSFTGGEGYTF.

The J gene is TRBJ2-5, the V gene TRBV10-1; TRBD2 might be the D (5 bases). V lost 9 bases and J lost 1, with 9 bases in between. CDR1 is WNHNN and CDR2 is SYGVQD in the germline V gene (reference sequence). The CDR3 is 12 amino acids. This chain's CDR3 is CASSSSQETQYF. In DNA form, the CDR3 reads TGCGCCAGTTCTAGCAGCCAAGAGACCCAGTACTTC.

CDR3: CATGRGVTEAFF. CDR3 bases: TGTGCCACCGGGAGGGGGGTCACTGAAGCTTTCTTT. The gene calls are TRBV27 and TRBJ1-1; possible D gene TRBD1, 6 bases. V gave up 10 bases and J gave up 4 bases, with 13 bases separating them. The germline CDR1 and CDR2 sequences are MNHEY and SMNVEV (reference sequence). CDR3 length: 12 residues.

This clone was observed once. The rearrangement links TRBV15 to TRBJ1-2; 10 positions agree with TRBD1. Unmatched junction bases numbered 11, after V lost 0 bases and J lost 1 base. There are 19 residues in the CDR3. Germline CDR1 is LNHNV and CDR2 is YYDKDF (reference sequence). The DNA of the CDR3 is TGTGCCACCAGCAGAGAGGTCATCCTAGGGACAGGGGTTAACTATGGCTACACCTTC. Translated: CATSREVILGTGVNYGYTF.

This sequence joins TRBV6-2 or TRBV6-3 and TRBJ2-1, with D unclear. CDR1 and CDR2 from the germline V gene are MNHEY and SVGEGT. V gave up 8 bases and J gave up 0 bases, with 8 bases separating them. The CDR3 runs 13 residues. CDR3 region: CASGQSSYNEQFF. DNA of the CDR3: TGTGCCAGCGGCCAGAGCTCCTACAATGAGCAGTTCTTC.

The chain is built from TRBV5-1 and TRBJ2-1, with 7 nucleotides matching TRBD2. The CDR3 is 15 amino acids. Trimming took 6 bases from V and 2 from J; bases not matched to a gene: 8. Germline CDR1 and CDR2: SGHRS and YFSETQ. CDR3 nucleotides: TGCGCCAGCAATCTTCTAGCGGAGCCCTACAATGAGCAGTTCTTC. Protein: CASNLLAEPYNEQFF.

V and J are TRBV3-1 (or the pseudogene TRBV3-2) and TRBJ2-1; D remains ambiguous. CDR3 size: 13 residues. Per the germline V gene, CDR1 is LGHDT and CDR2 is YNNKEL (reference sequence). The germline V and J ends were trimmed by 4 bases and 6 bases, with 10 bases remaining between them. CDR3 bases: TGTGCCAGCAGCCCGCTAGTACGCAATGAGCAGTTCTTC. Its translation: CASSPLVRNEQFF.

This chain links TRBV7-6 with TRBJ2-2, with D perhaps matching TRBD2 (5 bases). This CDR3 spans 14 amino acids. CDR1 SGHVS and CDR2 FNYEAQ come from the germline V gene. With 3 bases removed from V and 4 bases from J, the gap between germline ends came to 9 bases. The CDR3 DNA reads as TGTGCCAGCAGCTTCGAGGGATTCACCGGGGAGCTGTTTTTT. This sequence encodes CASSFEGFTGELFF.

This sequence joins TRBV7-8 and TRBJ1-4; D is ambiguous. Germline V gene data show CDR1 as SGHVS and CDR2 as FQNEAQ. There are 12 residues in the CDR3. Trimming pared 1 base from V and 8 bases from J, leaving 5 bases between. The CDR3, as DNA: TGTGCCAGCAGCTTAGTCGGGGAAAAACTGTTTTTT. Residues: CASSLVGEKLFF. Based on the CDR3 plus reference TRBV7-8 and TRBJ1-4, the full variable domain is GAGVSQSPRYKVAKRGQDVALRCDPISGHVSLFWYQQALGQGPEFLTYFQNEAQLDKSGLPSDRFFAERPEGSVSTLKIQRTQQEDSAVYLCASSLVGEKLFFGSGTQLSVL.

The chain carries TRBV24-1 and TRBJ1-5; the D gene is possibly TRBD1 (6 bases). Germline-derived CDR1 and CDR2 are KGHDR and SFDVKD. V was pared by 1 base and J by 14 bases, with 20 bases between. CDR3 length equals 15 residues. The CDR3 region has the DNA TGTGCCACCAGTGATTTTCGGGACATTTACACAATTGAGCATTTT. Translated, it gives CATSDFRDIYTIEHF.

V is TRBV6-5 and J is TRBJ2-7; 8 bases agree with TRBD2. The germline CDR1 and CDR2 sequences are MNHEY and SVGAGI. Germline trimming cut 7 bases from V and 3 bases from J; bases unmatched to any gene: 8. This CDR3 comprises 14 residues. This CDR3 is CASKAPRGGYEQYF. The CDR3 DNA follows: TGTGCCAGCAAGGCCCCCCGGGGGGGCTACGAGCAGTACTTC.

The chain couples TRBV7-2 to TRBJ2-1; TRBD2 matches at 12 bases. The CDR3 is 19 residues long. Per germline, CDR1 SGHTA and CDR2 FQGNSA. V was pared by 5 bases and J by 1 base, with 12 bases of the junction left unmatched. The DNA for the CDR3 is TGTGCCAGCAGCCACCCCCGAGTCACTAGCGGGGGGTCCTACAATGAGCAGTTCTTC. Translating gives CASSHPRVTSGGSYNEQFF.

This chain connects TRBV6-1 to TRBJ1-6, with TRBD1 matching 7 bases. Germline assignment: CDR1 MNHNS and CDR2 SASEGT. This CDR3 comprises 16 residues. After removal of 0 bases from V and 3 bases from J, the junction contained 2 bases not matched to a gene. The CDR3: CASSEATGVYNSPLHF. Written as DNA, the CDR3 is TGTGCCAGCAGTGAAGCTACAGGGGTCTATAATTCACCCCTCCACTTT.

The chain is built from TRBV7-2 and TRBJ2-7, with 13 positions matching TRBD2. The CDR3 contains 16 residues. Germline CDR1 is SGHTA and CDR2 is FQGNSA. With 3 bases clipped from V and 7 bases from J, the junction kept 9 bases outside the gene matches. CDR3 sequence: CASSLTSGGPSREQYF. The CDR3 region has the DNA TGTGCCAGCAGCTTGACTAGCGGGGGGCCATCGAGGGAGCAGTACTTC.

The V gene is TRBV9, the J gene TRBJ1-2; tentative D call: TRBD1 (6 bases). Germline CDR1 is SGDLS and CDR2 is YYNGEE. V dropped 0 bases and J dropped 2 bases, with 11 bases sitting between them. The CDR3 consists of 15 residues. The CDR3 spells CASSVEQGENYGYTF. The CDR3 DNA follows: TGTGCCAGCAGCGTAGAACAGGGAGAAAACTATGGCTACACCTTC.

The genes are TRBV3-1 (or the pseudogene TRBV3-2) and TRBJ1-2; D ambiguous. CDR1 and CDR2 (germline): LGHDT, YNNKEL (reference sequence). V was cut by 2 bases and J by 1 base, with 5 bases left in between. The CDR3 loop spans 13 amino acids. The CDR3 nucleotides read TGTGCCAGCAGCCAAAACAGTAACTATGGCTACACCTTC. It codes for CASSQNSNYGYTF.

The chain has TRBV10-3 and TRBJ2-3; 9 bases are shared with TRBD1. Germline V CDR1 and CDR2: ENHRY, SYGVKD. The CDR3 extends over 15 amino acids. V lost 0 bases, J lost 6 bases, and 4 bases stayed unmatched. The CDR3 spells CAISESGTGTDTQYF. CDR3 in DNA: TGTGCCATCAGTGAGTCCGGGACAGGGACGGATACGCAGTATTTT.

This chain joins TRBV3-1 (or the pseudogene TRBV3-2) and TRBJ2-1; 9 nucleotides line up with TRBD2. From germline, CDR1 is LGHDT and CDR2 YNNKEL (reference sequence). J gave up 1 base and V 5 bases, and 12 bases lay outside the gene matches. The CDR3 spans 18 residues. The CDR3 bases are TGTGCCAGCAGCTTCCCGGGTAGCGGGGGCCCTTCCTACAATGAGCAGTTCTTC. Protein sequence: CASSFPGSGGPSYNEQFF.

This clone was detected once. The V gene is TRBV5-6, the J gene TRBJ2-5; D is unclear. Germline V gives CDR1 SGHDT, CDR2 YYEEEE. V was shortened by 4 bases and J by 4 bases, with 11 bases between the two germline ends. The CDR3 runs to 13 residues. DNA of the CDR3: TGTGCCAGCAGCCCCCTAAGTAGAGAGACCCAGTACTTC. Amino acids: CASSPLSRETQYF.

The rearrangement joins TRBV6-1 to TRBJ1-4, with 9 bases matching TRBD1. V gave up 3 bases and J gave up 2 bases; unmatched junction bases: 1. CDR3 length equals 15 residues. The germline gives CDR1 MNHNS, CDR2 SASEGT. The CDR3 spells CASSEDRGTNEKLFF. The CDR3 DNA reads TGTGCCAGCAGTGAGGACAGGGGTACTAATGAAAAACTGTTTTTT.